A single sample gave rise to the 20 T cell receptor beta chains below, sequenced in a study of T-cell reconstitution after alpha-beta-depleted transplantation in children. Unique molecular identifiers were used in preparing the TCRbeta library. Via MiXCR, TCRdb re-called the PCR reads, giving one row per CDR3 protein. The table includes about 300,000 distinct CDR3 sequences, approximately 7.3% detected once. The antigens these receptors bind are not known. Points from the study as a whole: After one year, T-cell counts and TCRbeta diversity mostly came from new T cells.

This specimen was peripheral blood, taken 360 days after TCRalphabeta/CD19-depleted stem cell transplant. The receptors derive from a female patient aged 2 to 10 who had a stem cell transplant for Fanconi anemia, so the T cells may come from the graft donor.

The table lists this clonotype with many counts. The gene calls are TRBV28 and TRBJ1-1; D is uncertain. This CDR3 spans 18 amino acids. Trimming left V 5 bases short and J 0 bases short, with 22 bases between. Germline CDR1 is MDHEN and CDR2 is SYDVKM. CDR3 sequence: CASSPPRVYRRLNTEAFF. The CDR3 region has the DNA TGTGCCAGCAGTCCCCCTCGCGTATACCGGAGACTGAACACTGAAGCTTTCTTT.

This clonotype was seen more than once but under ten times. This chain joins TRBV5-1 and TRBJ2-7; 13 bases fit TRBD2. The germline V gene encodes CDR1 SGHRS and CDR2 YFSETQ. This CDR3 spans 16 amino acids. The ends lost 0 bases at V and 4 bases at J; junction bases unmatched: 4. CDR3 in amino acids: CASSLGRTSGSYEQYF. As DNA, the CDR3 is TGCGCCAGCAGCTTGGGCCGGACTAGCGGGAGTTACGAGCAGTACTTC.

This clonotype was detected only a few times. The V gene is TRBV20-1, the J gene TRBJ2-3, with unresolved D. Germline V gene lookup returns CDR1 DFQATT and CDR2 SNEGSKA (reference sequence). The V and J ends lost 5 bases and 0 bases respectively, with 9 bases between them. The CDR3 has 13 residues. CDR3 amino acids: CSAPLGSTDTQYF. In DNA form, the CDR3 reads TGCAGTGCTCCCCTTGGTAGCACAGATACGCAGTATTTT.

This clonotype was found many times. The rearrangement joins TRBV6-1 to TRBJ1-5, with D perhaps TRBD1 (5 bases). Trimming cost V 3 bases and J 2 bases, with 5 bases left between them. The CDR3 extends over 13 amino acids. Germline V gene lookup returns CDR1 MNHNS and CDR2 SASEGT. CDR3: CASSDRGNQPQHF. The CDR3 region has the DNA TGTGCCAGCAGTGACAGGGGCAATCAGCCCCAGCATTTT.

With regard to this clonotype: A much more abundant neighbour one base away suggests this may be a read error. Likely a read error: the CDR3 ends without its conserved phenylalanine or tryptophan. The J gene is TRBJ1-1, the V gene TRBV7-2; 7 bases fit TRBD1. The V and J ends lost 5 bases and 3 bases, in that order; junction bases with no gene match: 6. There are 14 residues in the CDR3. CDR1 is SGHTA and CDR2 is FQGNSA in the germline V gene. The CDR3 reads CASSPRQGHTEAFC. CDR3 nucleotide sequence: TGTGCCAGCAGCCCCCGACAGGGACACACTGAAGCTTTCTGT.

The chain employs TRBV12-3 or TRBV12-4 and TRBJ1-2; tentatively, D is TRBD1 (6 bases). Trimming shortened V by 8 bases and J by 8 bases, and 15 bases separated the two germline ends. The CDR3 runs to 12 residues. The CDR3 region is CASSRGAGGYTF. The CDR3 DNA follows: TGTGCCAGCTCACGGGGGGCGGGGGGCTACACCTTC.

This clonotype was recorded many times. This chain uses TRBV9 with TRBJ1-3, with D possibly TRBD1 on 5 matching bases. From germline, CDR1 is SGDLS and CDR2 YYNGEE. This CDR3 is built from 16 residues. The germline V and J ends were trimmed by 4 bases and 1 base, with 15 bases remaining between them. In DNA form, the CDR3 reads TGTGCCAGCAGCCTTGGGACGGTGGATTCTGGAAACACCATATATTTT. Residues: CASSLGTVDSGNTIYF. Full variable domain (outside the CDR3, taken from reference TRBV9 and TRBJ1-3): DSGVTQTPKHLITATGQRVTLRCSPRSGDLSVYWYQQSLDQGLQFLIQYYNGEERAKGNILERFSAQQFPDLHSELNLSSLELGDSALYFCASSLGTVDSGNTIYFGEGSWLTVV.

This clonotype was seen many times. The V call is TRBV5-1, the J call TRBJ1-1; unclear D gene. V dropped 7 bases and J dropped 7 bases, with 20 bases sitting between them. Germline V gives CDR1 SGHRS, CDR2 YFSETQ. The CDR3 runs 14 residues. CDR3 protein: CASSARSGAGEAFF. Written as DNA, the CDR3 is TGCGCCAGCTCAGCTCGGTCGGGTGCCGGTGAAGCTTTCTTT.

This clonotype has ten or more counts. Here the CDR3 reads CASSFPGGAGYEQYF. The CDR3 coding sequence is TGTGCCAGCAGTTTTCCCGGGGGCGCAGGCTACGAGCAGTACTTC. The chain is built from TRBV28 and TRBJ2-7; D is possibly TRBD1 or TRBD2 (6 bases each). The length of the CDR3 is 15 residues. The germline gives CDR1 MDHEN, CDR2 SYDVKM. V lost 3 bases, J lost 3 bases, and 15 bases lay in between.

This clonotype came up many times. This chain joins TRBV5-4 and TRBJ2-3; TRBD2 agrees at 16 bases. CDR1 is SGHNT, CDR2 YYREEE, per germline (reference sequence). Trimming removed 3 bases from V and 6 bases from J; junction bases left unmatched: 7. This CDR3 region has 17 residues. Here the CDR3 reads CASSSGTSGGAWDTQYF. The CDR3 region has the DNA TGTGCCAGCAGCTCCGGGACTAGCGGGGGGGCTTGGGATACGCAGTATTTT.

At least ten counts were recorded for this clonotype. This chain links TRBV5-1 with TRBJ1-3, with TRBD1 matching over 9 bases. Germline CDR1 is SGHRS and CDR2 is YFSETQ. Unmatched junction bases numbered 5, after V lost 4 bases and J lost 0 bases. The CDR3 extends over 16 amino acids. The CDR3 nucleotides read TGCGCCAGCAGCCCGGGACAGGGACTCTCTGGAAACACCATATATTTT. The encoded protein is CASSPGQGLSGNTIYF.

This rearrangement joins TRBV27 to TRBJ1-2; tentative D call: TRBD1 (5 bases). The V and J ends lost 0 bases and 4 bases respectively, with 18 bases between them. Germline CDR1 reads MNHEY; CDR2 reads SMNVEV (reference sequence). The length of the CDR3 is 17 residues. The CDR3 DNA reads TGTGCCAGCAGTTTATCCGGTACAGGTTCCCTCCTCTATGGCTACACCTTC. Amino acid sequence: CASSLSGTGSLLYGYTF.

There are many counts of this clonotype. In DNA form, the CDR3 reads TGTGCCAGCAGCTTAGGAGGACGACTAGCGGGCAACACAGATACGCAGTATTTT. Its translation: CASSLGGRLAGNTDTQYF. V usage is TRBV11-2 and J usage is TRBJ2-3, with TRBD2 matching over 10 bases. The CDR3 runs 18 residues. J lost 2 bases, V lost 1 base, and 9 bases had no gene match. Per germline, CDR1 SGHAT and CDR2 FQNNGV.

A few counts support this clonotype. The V and J genes are TRBV6-2 or TRBV6-3 and TRBJ2-1; TRBD2 matches 7 bases. Germline values: CDR1 MNHEY, CDR2 SVGEGT. J gave up 4 bases and V 5 bases, and 5 bases lay outside the gene matches. This CDR3 contains 14 residues. Here the CDR3 reads CASSQRDYYNEQFF. The CDR3 DNA reads as TGTGCCAGCAGTCAGCGGGACTATTACAATGAGCAGTTCTTC.

This clonotype was counted only a few times. The J gene is TRBJ2-1, the V gene TRBV6-5, with TRBD2 identical over 10 bases. J gave up 6 bases and V 0 bases, and 5 bases lay outside the gene matches. Germline CDR1 and CDR2: MNHEY and SVGAGI. This CDR3 has 16 amino acids. For the CDR3, the DNA is TGTGCCAGCAGTTACTCGCTAGCGGGGGCTCCCAATGAGCAGTTCTTC. It codes for CASSYSLAGAPNEQFF.

This clonotype came up many times. The CDR3 is CASSYPRGRNTEAFF. Here the CDR3 DNA reads TGTGCCAGCAGTTATCCCAGGGGGCGGAACACTGAAGCTTTCTTT. The chain uses TRBV28 and TRBJ1-1; the match to TRBD1 covers 8 bases. CDR3 length equals 15 residues. Losses at the gene ends were 4 bases for V and 1 base for J; bases not matched to a gene: 5. Per the germline V gene, CDR1 is MDHEN and CDR2 is SYDVKM.

The table lists this clonotype with many counts. This chain links TRBV12-3 or TRBV12-4 with TRBJ1-4, with 7 bases identical to TRBD1. The CDR3 spans 12 residues. V trimming: 6 bases; J trimming: 8 bases; junction bases outside the gene matches: 3. The CDR3 protein is CASSPQGEKLFF. CDR3 nucleotide sequence: TGTGCCAGCAGCCCACAGGGGGAAAAACTGTTTTTT.

V and J are TRBV6-2 or TRBV6-3 and TRBJ2-4, with D possibly being TRBD1 or TRBD2 (5 bases each). V shed 2 bases and J shed 6 bases, with 5 bases lying between them. The CDR3 sequence is 12 residues long. CDR1 and CDR2 (germline): MNHEY, SVGEGT. The CDR3 protein is CASSYGGNIQYF. In nucleotides, the CDR3 is TGTGCCAGCAGTTACGGGGGAAACATTCAGTACTTC.

In this sample, this clonotype turned up many times. The rearrangement joins TRBV7-8 to TRBJ1-1, with D uncertain. V lost 0 bases and J lost 9, with 11 bases in between. CDR1 is SGHVS and CDR2 is FQNEAQ in the germline V gene. The CDR3 has 13 residues. The DNA for the CDR3 is TGTGCCAGCAGCTTAGCGTGGGATACTAAAGCTTTCTTT. This sequence encodes CASSLAWDTKAFF.

This clonotype occurred many times. The gene calls are TRBV7-7 and TRBJ2-5; D call uncertain. The germline gives CDR1 SSHAT, CDR2 FNYEAQ (reference sequence). V lost 1 base and J 0 bases, leaving 9 bases between the germline ends. This CDR3 has 15 residues. CDR3 in DNA: TGTGCCAGCAGCTTAGGCGCAGGATACCAAGAGACCCAGTACTTC. Residues: CASSLGAGYQETQYF.